The 9 T cell receptor beta chains in this list originate from one sample, sequenced in a study of T cells in women clearing cervical HPV infection. Profiled with immunoSEQ multiplex PCR; TCRdb holds only in-frame clones, not every one. Its table records 40,000 or so clones. Sequencing was done on a sample of blood buffy coat. All receptors come from a woman aged 18-70 years with a cervical HPV16 infection that either progressed to CIN3+ or cleared (not recorded which).

Worth noting for this clone: The read halts 3 residues ahead of the CDR3 end, with the missing end drawn from the germline J gene. V is TRBV15 and J is TRBJ1-5; no clear D. Trimming removed 3 bases at V and 3 bases at J, with 6 bases between. In germline, CDR1 is LNHNV, CDR2 YYDKDF (reference sequence). This CDR3 comprises 13 residues. The DNA read from the CDR3 is TGTGCCACCAGCAGCCTTTACAATCAGCCC. Encoded protein: CATSSLYNQP. The whole CDR3 protein reads CATSSLYNQPQHF.

With respect to this clone: The sequenced fragment ends 3 residues before the CDR3 boundary, so the rest is inferred from the germline J gene. This sequence joins TRBV20-1 and TRBJ1-1; no clear D. CDR1 and CDR2 from the germline V gene are DFQATT and SNEGSKA (reference sequence). The germline V and J ends were trimmed by 0 bases and 0 bases, with 8 bases remaining between them. This CDR3 has 14 amino acids. CDR3: CSARDPVVNTEAFF. The part of the CDR3 DNA that was read is TGCAGTGCTAGAGACCCCGTAGTGAACACTGAA.

With regard to this clone: The read stops 3 residues short of the end of the CDR3; the missing end is completed from the germline J gene. The chain is built from TRBV7-2 and TRBJ1-6; 9 nucleotides match TRBD1. Germline V gene lookup returns CDR1 SGHTA and CDR2 FQGNSA. Germline trimming cut 5 bases from V and 8 bases from J; bases unmatched to any gene: 4. The CDR3 runs to 14 residues. CDR3 amino acids: CASSKGTGYSPLHF. The sequenced part of the CDR3 DNA is TGTGCCAGCAGCAAGGGGACAGGGTATTCACCC.

A note on this clone: The read halts 3 residues ahead of the CDR3 end, with the missing end drawn from the germline J gene. The rearrangement joins TRBV19 to TRBJ2-3, with D possibly matching TRBD2 (6 bases). Germline values: CDR1 LNHDA, CDR2 SQIVND (reference sequence). This CDR3 is built from 15 residues. Trimming pared 5 bases from V and 1 base from J, leaving 13 bases between. The sequenced CDR3 bases are TGTGCCAGTAGTGGTAGCGGTTACCGCACAGATACG. It codes for CASSGSGYRTDT. The whole CDR3 protein reads CASSGSGYRTDTQYF.

A word on this clone: The read comes to an end 3 residues before the CDR3 does, leaving the germline J gene to fill in the end. The rearrangement joins TRBV7-2 to TRBJ1-2, with 8 bases matching TRBD1. The CDR3 sequence is 15 residues long. The V gene's germline CDR1 is SGHTA and CDR2 FQGNSA. The CDR3 loop reads CASSLSTGATYGYTF. Partial CDR3 DNA: TGTGCCAGCAGCCTTTCGACAGGGGCGACTTACGGC.

Remarks on this clone: The read is 3 residues too short to cover the CDR3 end, so that end is filled in from the germline J gene. The chain uses TRBV19 and TRBJ1-6; D is uncertain. This CDR3 has 16 amino acids. Trimming left V 7 bases short and J 7 bases short, with 20 bases between. Per the germline V gene, CDR1 is LNHDA and CDR2 is SQIVND (reference sequence). The CDR3 sequence is CASNNTPGGRNSPLHF. The CDR3 bases that were read are TGTGCCAGTAATAATACACCCGGCGGGAGAAATTCACCC.

The CDR3 reads CASSQGQRNIQYF. The DNA read from the CDR3 is TGTGCCAGCAGCCAAGGCCAACGGAACATT. The V gene is TRBV14, the J gene TRBJ2-4, with no clear D. The read comes to an end 3 residues before the CDR3 does, leaving the germline J gene to fill in the end. Per germline, CDR1 SGHDN and CDR2 FVKESK. V was clipped by 1 base and J by 7 bases, with 8 bases between them. This CDR3 spans 13 amino acids.

Of note for this clone: The CDR3 end falls 3 residues outside the read, so it is completed with the germline J gene. V usage is TRBV19 and J usage is TRBJ2-5; 10 bases are a match to TRBD1. The CDR3 contains 17 residues. Germline CDR1 LNHDA, CDR2 SQIVND (reference sequence). V was pared by 3 bases and J by 6 bases, with 13 bases of the junction left unmatched. The CDR3 protein is CASSMGKPGQGLKTQYF. The CDR3 bases that were read are TGTGCCAGTAGTATGGGCAAGCCGGGACAGGGGTTAAAGACC.

To note about this clone: The read halts 3 residues ahead of the CDR3 end, with the missing end drawn from the germline J gene. This sequence joins TRBV18 and TRBJ2-1; 12 bases are a match to TRBD1. V shed 1 base, J shed 7 bases, and the junction held 8 bases outside the gene matches. Per the germline V gene, CDR1 is KGHSH and CDR2 is LQKENI. CDR3 length: 17 amino acids. The part of the CDR3 DNA that was read is TGTGCCAGCTCACCACGGAAGGGACAGGGGGCGCATAATGAG. This encodes CASSPRKGQGAHNE. The whole CDR3 reads CASSPRKGQGAHNEQFF. The whole variable domain, remainder taken from reference TRBV18 and TRBJ2-1, is NAGVMQNPRHLVRRRGQEARLRCSPMKGHSHVYWYRQLPEEGLKFMVYLQKENIIDESGMPKERFSAEFPKEGPSILRIQQVVRGDSAAYFCASSPRKGQGAHNEQFFGPGTRLTVL.